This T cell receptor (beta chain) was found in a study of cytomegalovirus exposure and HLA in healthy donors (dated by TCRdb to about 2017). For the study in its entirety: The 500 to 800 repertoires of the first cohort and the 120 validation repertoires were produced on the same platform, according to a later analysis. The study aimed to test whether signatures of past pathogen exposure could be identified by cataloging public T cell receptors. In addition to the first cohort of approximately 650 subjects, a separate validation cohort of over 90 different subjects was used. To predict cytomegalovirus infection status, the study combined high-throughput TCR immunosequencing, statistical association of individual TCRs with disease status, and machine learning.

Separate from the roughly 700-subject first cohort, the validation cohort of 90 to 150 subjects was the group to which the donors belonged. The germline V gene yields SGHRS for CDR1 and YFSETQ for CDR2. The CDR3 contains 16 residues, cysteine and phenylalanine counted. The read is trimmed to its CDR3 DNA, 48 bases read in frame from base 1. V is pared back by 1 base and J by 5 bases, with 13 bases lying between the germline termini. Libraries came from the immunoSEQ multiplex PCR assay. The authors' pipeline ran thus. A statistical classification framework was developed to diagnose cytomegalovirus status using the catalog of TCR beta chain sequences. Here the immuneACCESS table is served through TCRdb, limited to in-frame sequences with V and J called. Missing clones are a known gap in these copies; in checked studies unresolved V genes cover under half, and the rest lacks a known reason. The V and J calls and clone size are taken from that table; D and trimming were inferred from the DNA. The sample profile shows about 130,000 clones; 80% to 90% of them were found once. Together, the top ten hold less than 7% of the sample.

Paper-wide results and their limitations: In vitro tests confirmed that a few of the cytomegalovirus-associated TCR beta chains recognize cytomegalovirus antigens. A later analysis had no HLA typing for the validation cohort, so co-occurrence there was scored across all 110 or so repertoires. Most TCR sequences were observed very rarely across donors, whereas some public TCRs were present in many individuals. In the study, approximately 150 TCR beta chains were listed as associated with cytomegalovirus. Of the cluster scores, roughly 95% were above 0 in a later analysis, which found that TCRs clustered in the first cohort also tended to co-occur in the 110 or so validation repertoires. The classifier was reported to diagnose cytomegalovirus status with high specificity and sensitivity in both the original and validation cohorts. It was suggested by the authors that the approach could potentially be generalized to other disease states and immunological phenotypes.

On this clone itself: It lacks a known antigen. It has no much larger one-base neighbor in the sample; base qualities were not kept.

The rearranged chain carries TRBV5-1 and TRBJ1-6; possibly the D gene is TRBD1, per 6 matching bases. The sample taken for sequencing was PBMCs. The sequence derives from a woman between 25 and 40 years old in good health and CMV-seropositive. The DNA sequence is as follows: TGCGCCAGCAGCTTGCAGGGACAAATTAATAATTCACCCCTCCACTTT. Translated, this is CASSLQGQINNSPLHF.